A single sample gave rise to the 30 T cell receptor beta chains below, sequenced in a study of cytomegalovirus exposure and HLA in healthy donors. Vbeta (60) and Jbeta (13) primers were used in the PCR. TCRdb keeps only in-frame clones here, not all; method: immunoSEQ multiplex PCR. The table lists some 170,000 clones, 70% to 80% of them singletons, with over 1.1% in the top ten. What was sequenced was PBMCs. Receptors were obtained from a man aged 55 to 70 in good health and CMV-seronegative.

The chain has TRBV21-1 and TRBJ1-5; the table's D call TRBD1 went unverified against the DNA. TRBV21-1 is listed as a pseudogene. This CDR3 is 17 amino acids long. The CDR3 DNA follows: TGTGCCAGCAGCAAAGCGGGACAGGGTTTAGCCAATCAGCCCCAGCATTTT. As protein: CASSKAGQGLANQPQHF.

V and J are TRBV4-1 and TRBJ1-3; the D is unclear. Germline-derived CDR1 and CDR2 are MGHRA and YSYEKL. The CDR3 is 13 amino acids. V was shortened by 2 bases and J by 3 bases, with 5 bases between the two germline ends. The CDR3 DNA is TGCGCCAGCAGCCAAACAGTTGGAAACACCATATATTTT. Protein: CASSQTVGNTIYF.

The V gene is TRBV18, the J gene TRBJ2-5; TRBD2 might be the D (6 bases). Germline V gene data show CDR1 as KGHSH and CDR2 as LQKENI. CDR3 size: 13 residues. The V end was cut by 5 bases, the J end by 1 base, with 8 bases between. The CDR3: CASSGGTQETQYF. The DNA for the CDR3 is TGTGCCAGCTCAGGAGGGACCCAAGAGACCCAGTACTTC. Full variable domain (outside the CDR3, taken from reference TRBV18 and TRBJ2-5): NAGVMQNPRHLVRRRGQEARLRCSPMKGHSHVYWYRQLPEEGLKFMVYLQKENIIDESGMPKERFSAEFPKEGPSILRIQQVVRGDSAAYFCASSGGTQETQYFGPGTRLLVL.

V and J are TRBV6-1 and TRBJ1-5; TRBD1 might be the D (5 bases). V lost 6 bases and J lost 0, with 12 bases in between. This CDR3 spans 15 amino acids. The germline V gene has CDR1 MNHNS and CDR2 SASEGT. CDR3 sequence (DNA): TGTGCCAGCAGCGTCCCGACAGTTAGCAATCAGCCCCAGCATTTT. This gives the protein CASSVPTVSNQPQHF.

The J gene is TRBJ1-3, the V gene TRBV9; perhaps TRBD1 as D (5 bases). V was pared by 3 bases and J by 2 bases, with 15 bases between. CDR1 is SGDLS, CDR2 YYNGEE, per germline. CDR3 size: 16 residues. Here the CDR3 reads CASSATAPAPGNTIYF. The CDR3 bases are TGTGCCAGCAGCGCGACAGCCCCAGCCCCTGGAAACACCATATATTTT.

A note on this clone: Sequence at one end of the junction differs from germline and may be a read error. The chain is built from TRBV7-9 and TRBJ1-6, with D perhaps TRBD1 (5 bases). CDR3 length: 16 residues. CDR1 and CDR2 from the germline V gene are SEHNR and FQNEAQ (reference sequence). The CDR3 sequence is CSSSLRPQRGNSPLHF. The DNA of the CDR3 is TGTTCCAGCAGCTTAAGACCTCAACGGGGGAATTCACCCCTCCACTTT.

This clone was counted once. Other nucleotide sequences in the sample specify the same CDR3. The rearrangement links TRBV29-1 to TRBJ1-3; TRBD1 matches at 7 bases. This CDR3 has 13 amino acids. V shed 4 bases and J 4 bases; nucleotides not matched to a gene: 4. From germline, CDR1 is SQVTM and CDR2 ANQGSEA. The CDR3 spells CSVGQGVGNTIYF. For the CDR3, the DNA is TGCAGCGTTGGACAGGGTGTAGGAAACACCATATATTTT.

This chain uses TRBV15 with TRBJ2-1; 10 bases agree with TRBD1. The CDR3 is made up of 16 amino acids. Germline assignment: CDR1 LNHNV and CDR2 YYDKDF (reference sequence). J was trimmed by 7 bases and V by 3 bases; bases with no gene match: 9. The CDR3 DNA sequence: TGTGCCACCAGCAGGCCCGGACAGGGGGTTTGGAATGAGCAGTTCTTC. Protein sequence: CATSRPGQGVWNEQFF. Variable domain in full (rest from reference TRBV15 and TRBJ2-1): DAMVIQNPRYQVTQFGKPVTLSCSQTLNHNVMYWYQQKSSQAPKLLFHYYDKDFNNEADTPDNFQSRRPNTSFCFLDIRSPGLGDTAMYLCATSRPGQGVWNEQFFGPGTRLTVL.

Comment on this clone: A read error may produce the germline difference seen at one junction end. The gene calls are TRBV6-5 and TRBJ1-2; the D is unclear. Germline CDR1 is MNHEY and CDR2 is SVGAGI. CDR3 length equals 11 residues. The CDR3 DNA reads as TGTGCCAGCAGTTACCCCCCTAGGTCTTACTTC. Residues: CASSYPPRSYF.

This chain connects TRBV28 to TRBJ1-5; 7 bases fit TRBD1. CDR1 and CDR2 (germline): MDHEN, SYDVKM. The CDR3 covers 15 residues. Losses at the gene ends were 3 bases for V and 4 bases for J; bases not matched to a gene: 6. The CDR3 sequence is CASSLLSRGNQPQHF. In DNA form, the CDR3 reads TGTGCCAGCAGTTTGCTAAGCAGGGGGAATCAGCCCCAGCATTTT. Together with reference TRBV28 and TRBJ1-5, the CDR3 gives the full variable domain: DVKVTQSSRYLVKRTGEKVFLECVQDMDHENMFWYRQDPGLGLRLIYFSYDVKMKEKGDIPEGYSVSREKKERFSLILESASTNQTSMYLCASSLLSRGNQPQHFGDGTRLSIL.

The CDR3 loop is CASSVAGTSEQYF. CDR3 coding DNA: TGTGCCAGCAGCGTAGCGGGAACGTCCGAGCAGTACTTC. This rearrangement joins TRBV9 to TRBJ2-7, with D possibly matching TRBD2 (5 bases). V was trimmed by 0 bases and J by 6 bases, leaving 10 bases between them. The CDR3 spans 13 residues. Germline-derived CDR1 and CDR2 are SGDLS and YYNGEE.

The CDR3 DNA follows: TGTGCCAGCAGTCAAACAGGGGGGGAAGTAGTTCAGTACTTC. Translating gives CASSQTGGEVVQYF. The chain uses TRBV2 and TRBJ2-4; tentatively, D is TRBD1 (8 bases). Trimming took off 5 bases at V and 11 bases at J, with 19 bases between the two ends. The germline gives CDR1 SNHLY, CDR2 FYNNEI. This CDR3 has 14 amino acids.

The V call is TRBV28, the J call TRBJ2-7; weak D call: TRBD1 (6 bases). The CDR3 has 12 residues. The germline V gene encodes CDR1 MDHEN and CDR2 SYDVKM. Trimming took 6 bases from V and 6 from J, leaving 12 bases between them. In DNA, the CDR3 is TGTGCCAGCAGACAGGGCAGAGCCGAGCAGTACTTC. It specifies CASRQGRAEQYF.

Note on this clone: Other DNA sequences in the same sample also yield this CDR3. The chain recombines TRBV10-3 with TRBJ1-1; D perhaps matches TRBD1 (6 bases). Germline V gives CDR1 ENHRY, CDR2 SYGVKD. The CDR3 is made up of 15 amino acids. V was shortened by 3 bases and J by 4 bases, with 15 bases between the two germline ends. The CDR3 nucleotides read TGTGCCATCAGTGAAGGGATAGGGGGGGGCACTGAAGCTTTCTTT. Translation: CAISEGIGGGTEAFF.

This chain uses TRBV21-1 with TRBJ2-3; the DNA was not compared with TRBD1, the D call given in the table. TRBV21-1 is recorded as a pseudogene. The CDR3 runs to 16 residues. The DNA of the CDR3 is TGTGCCAGCATTCAGGGGGCGGGGACTAGCACAGATACGCAGTATTTT. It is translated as CASIQGAGTSTDTQYF.

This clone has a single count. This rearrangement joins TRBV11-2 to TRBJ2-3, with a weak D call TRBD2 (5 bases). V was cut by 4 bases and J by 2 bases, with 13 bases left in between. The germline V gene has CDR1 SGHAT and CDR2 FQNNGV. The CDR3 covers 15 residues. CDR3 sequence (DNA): TGTGCCAGCAGCTGGAGCCGGGGTCTCACAGATACGCAGTATTTT. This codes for CASSWSRGLTDTQYF.

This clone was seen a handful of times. The CDR3 DNA follows: TGTGCCAGCTCACCACCATCCGGCGGGGTCTACGAGCAGTACTTC. Its protein is CASSPPSGGVYEQYF. This chain links TRBV18 with TRBJ2-7; possible D gene TRBD2, 6 bases. The germline V and J ends were trimmed by 0 bases and 3 bases, with 12 bases remaining between them. The CDR3 spans 15 residues. Germline V gene data show CDR1 as KGHSH and CDR2 as LQKENI.

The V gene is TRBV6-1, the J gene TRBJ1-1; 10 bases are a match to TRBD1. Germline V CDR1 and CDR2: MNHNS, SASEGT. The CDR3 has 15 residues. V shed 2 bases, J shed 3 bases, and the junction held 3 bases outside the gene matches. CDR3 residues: CASSELGTGDTEAFF. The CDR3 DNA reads TGTGCCAGCAGTGAATTGGGGACAGGGGACACTGAAGCTTTCTTT.

The CDR3 reads CASSYSATGPYEQYF. The DNA of the CDR3 is TGTGCCAGCAGTTACTCGGCGACAGGGCCCTACGAGCAGTACTTC. The rearrangement links TRBV6-5 to TRBJ2-7; 7 bases fit TRBD1. CDR1 and CDR2 from the germline V gene are MNHEY and SVGAGI. This CDR3 has 15 residues. Unmatched junction bases numbered 4, after V lost 0 bases and J lost 2 bases.

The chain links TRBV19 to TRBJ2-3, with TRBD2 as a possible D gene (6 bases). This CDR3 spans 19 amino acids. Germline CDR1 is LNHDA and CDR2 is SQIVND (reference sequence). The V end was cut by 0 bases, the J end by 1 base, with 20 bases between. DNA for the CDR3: TGTGCCAGTAGTATAGATCTATTTGGGACTGTCGGGGGCACAGATACGCAGTATTTT. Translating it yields CASSIDLFGTVGGTDTQYF.

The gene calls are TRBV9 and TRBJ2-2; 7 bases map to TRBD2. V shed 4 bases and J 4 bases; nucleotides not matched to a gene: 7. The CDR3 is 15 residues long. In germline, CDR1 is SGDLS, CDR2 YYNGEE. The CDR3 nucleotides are TGTGCCAGCAGCAGGGGAGGGGTTGTCACCGGGGAGCTGTTTTTT. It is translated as CASSRGGVVTGELFF.

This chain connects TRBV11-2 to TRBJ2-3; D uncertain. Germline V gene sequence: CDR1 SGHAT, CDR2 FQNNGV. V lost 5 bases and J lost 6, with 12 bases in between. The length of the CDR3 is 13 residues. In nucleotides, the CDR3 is TGTGCCAGCAGCCTCGGCCTGGAGGATACGCAGTATTTT. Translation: CASSLGLEDTQYF.

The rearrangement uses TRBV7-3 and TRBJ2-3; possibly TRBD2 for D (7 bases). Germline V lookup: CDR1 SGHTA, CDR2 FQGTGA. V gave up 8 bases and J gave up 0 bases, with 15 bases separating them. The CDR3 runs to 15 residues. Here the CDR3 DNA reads TGTGCCAGCCGAAGGGGGGGGATGAGCACAGATACGCAGTATTTT. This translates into CASRRGGMSTDTQYF.

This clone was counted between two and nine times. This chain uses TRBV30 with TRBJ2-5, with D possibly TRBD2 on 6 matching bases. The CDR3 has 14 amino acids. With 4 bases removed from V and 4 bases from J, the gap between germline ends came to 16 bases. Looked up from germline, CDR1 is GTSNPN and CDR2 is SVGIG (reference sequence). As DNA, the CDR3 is TGTGCCTGGACCCCGACGGGGGTTGGAGAGACCCAGTACTTC. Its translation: CAWTPTGVGETQYF. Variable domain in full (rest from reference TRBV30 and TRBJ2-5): SQTIHQWPATLVQPVGSPLSLECTVEGTSNPNLYWYRQAAGRGLQLLFYSVGIGQISSEVPQNLSASRPQDRQFILSSKKLLLSDSGFYLCAWTPTGVGETQYFGPGTRLLVL.

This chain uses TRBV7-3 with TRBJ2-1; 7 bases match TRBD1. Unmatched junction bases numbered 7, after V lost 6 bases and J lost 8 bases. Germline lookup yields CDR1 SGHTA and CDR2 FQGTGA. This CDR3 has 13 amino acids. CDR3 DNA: TGTGCCAGCAGGCAAAATCAGGGGGATGAGCAGTTCTTC. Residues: CASRQNQGDEQFF.

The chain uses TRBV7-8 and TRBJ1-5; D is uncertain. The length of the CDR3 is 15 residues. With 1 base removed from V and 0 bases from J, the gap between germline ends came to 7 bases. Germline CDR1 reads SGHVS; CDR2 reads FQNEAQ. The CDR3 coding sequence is TGTGCCAGCAGCTTAGGATCACTTAGCAATCAGCCCCAGCATTTT. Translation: CASSLGSLSNQPQHF.

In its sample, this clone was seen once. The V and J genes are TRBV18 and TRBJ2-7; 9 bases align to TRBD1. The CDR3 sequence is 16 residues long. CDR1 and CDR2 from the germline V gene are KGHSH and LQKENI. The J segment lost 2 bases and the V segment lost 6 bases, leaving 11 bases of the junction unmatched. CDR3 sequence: CASSPSEQGAAYEQYF. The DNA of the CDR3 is TGTGCCAGCTCCCCTTCCGAACAGGGGGCGGCCTACGAGCAGTACTTC.

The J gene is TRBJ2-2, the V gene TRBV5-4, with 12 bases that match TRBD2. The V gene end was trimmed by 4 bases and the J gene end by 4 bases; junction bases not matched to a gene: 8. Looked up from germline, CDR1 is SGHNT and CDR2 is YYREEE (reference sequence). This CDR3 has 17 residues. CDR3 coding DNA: TGTGCCAGCAGCCCAACTCTAGCGGGGGGGATCACCGGGGAGCTGTTTTTT. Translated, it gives CASSPTLAGGITGELFF.

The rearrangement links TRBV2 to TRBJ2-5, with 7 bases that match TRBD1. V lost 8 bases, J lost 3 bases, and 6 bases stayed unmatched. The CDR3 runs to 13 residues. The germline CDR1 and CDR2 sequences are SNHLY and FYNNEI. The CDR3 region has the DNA TGTGCCAGCCGCCGGACAGGAAAAGAGACCCAGTACTTC. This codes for CASRRTGKETQYF.

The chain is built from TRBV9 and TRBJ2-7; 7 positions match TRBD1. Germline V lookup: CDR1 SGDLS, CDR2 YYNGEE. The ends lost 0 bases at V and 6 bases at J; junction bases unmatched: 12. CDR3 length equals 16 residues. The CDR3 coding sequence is TGTGCCAGCAGCGTAGGAATTACAGGGGCCATGGGCGAGCAGTACTTC. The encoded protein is CASSVGITGAMGEQYF.